This TCR beta chain was retrieved from a study of PD-L1 blockade in urothelial cancer. Study-wide background: Samples came from 3 weeks, at the second dose, and 6 weeks into treatment.

Time point noted: pretreatment peripheral blood. Patients' cancers were locally advanced or metastatic urothelial carcinomas. Measured with immunoSEQ multiplex PCR; TCRdb has only the in-frame clones, and not every one. The sample includes 49,000 or so clones, 86% of them seen just once. This specimen was PBMCs, taken around atezolizumab (anti-PD-L1) treatment. The TCR was taken from a man in his fifties or sixties with urothelial cancer.

CDR3 sequence (DNA): TGCAGCGTTGCGGGGAGGGCATACACTGAAGCTTTCTTT. Translated, it gives CSVAGRAYTEAFF. The gene calls are TRBV29-1 and TRBJ1-1; D unresolved. Trimming shortened V by 4 bases and J by 3 bases, and 12 bases separated the two germline ends. CDR1 and CDR2 from the germline V gene are SQVTM and ANQGSEA. This CDR3 contains 13 residues.